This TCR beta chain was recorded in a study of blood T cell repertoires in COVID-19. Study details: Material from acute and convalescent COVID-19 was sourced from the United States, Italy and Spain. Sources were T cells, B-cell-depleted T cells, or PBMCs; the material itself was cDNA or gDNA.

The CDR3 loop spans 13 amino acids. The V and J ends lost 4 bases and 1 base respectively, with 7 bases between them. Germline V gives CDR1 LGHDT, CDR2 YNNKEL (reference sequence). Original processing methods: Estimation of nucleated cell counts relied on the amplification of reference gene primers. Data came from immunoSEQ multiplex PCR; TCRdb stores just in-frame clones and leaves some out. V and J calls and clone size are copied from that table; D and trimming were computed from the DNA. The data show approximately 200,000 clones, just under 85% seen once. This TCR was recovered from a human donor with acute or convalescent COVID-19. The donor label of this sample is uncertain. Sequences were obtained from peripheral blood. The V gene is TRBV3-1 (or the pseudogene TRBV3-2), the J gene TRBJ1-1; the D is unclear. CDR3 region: CASSRGRNTEAFF. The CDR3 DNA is TGTGCCAGCAGCCGAGGGAGGAACACTGAAGCTTTCTTT.